This T cell receptor beta chain was captured in a study of blood T cells in healthy people across ages. The authors ran a second PCR of about 6 to 11 cycles using a sample-barcoded 5' primer and a J-beta primer mix. Using its own MiXCR run on the 5' RACE reads, TCRdb lists one record per CDR3 protein. The sample carries approximately 600,000 distinct CDR3 sequences, roughly three fifths recorded once. V dropped 3 bases and J dropped 8; count of bases not matched to a gene: 6. Germline loops: CDR1 KGHSH, CDR2 LQKENI. This CDR3 is 14 amino acids long. This rearrangement joins TRBV18 to TRBJ1-4; 7 bases match TRBD1. Specimen: blood. This TCR derives from a man aged 55 to 69 in good health. CDR3 DNA sequence: TGTGCCAGCTCACCCCCAGGGGGAGCGGAAAAACTGTTTTTT. Its translation: CASSPPGGAEKLFF.